This T cell receptor beta chain emerged from a study of PD-1 blockade in classical Hodgkin lymphoma. Findings and caveats of the study: By C4D1 there was a significant rise in CD4+ TCR diversity but not in CD8+ TCR diversity.

About this clone: What it binds is unknown.

Data came from immunoSEQ multiplex PCR; TCRdb stores just in-frame clones and leaves some out. Of 34,000 or so clones in the sample, about 93% were seen once. The CDR3 is made up of 17 amino acids. The V end lost 1 base, the J end lost 7 bases, and 19 bases lay between the germline ends. Germline assignment: CDR1 SGHVS and CDR2 FNYEAQ. The time point here: cycle 4 day 1 (C4D1), after more than five weeks of nivolumab. Each and every patient relapsed after autologous stem cell transplantation, and patients got differing brentuximab vedotin exposure. Negative selection with magnetic separation was used to purify CD4+ T cells from thawed PBMCs.

This TCR came from a human donor with classical Hodgkin lymphoma. The genes are TRBV7-6 and TRBJ2-2; tentatively, D is TRBD2 (5 bases). The sequences come from CD4+ T cells from blood, collected before the fourth cycle of nivolumab. CDR3 bases: TGTGCCAGCAGCTTAGTTCGGGGAGCCAGGTCCCACGGGGAGCTGTTTTTT. This encodes CASSLVRGARSHGELFF.